These 25 T cell receptor beta chains came from one sample sequenced in a study of sequential checkpoint blockade in melanoma. The treatment: randomized to nivolumab then ipilimumab (arm A) or the reverse (arm B). This table comes from immunoSEQ multiplex PCR, and its TCRdb copy is limited to in-frame clones, with some not included. The profile shows around 12,000 clones, 70% to 80% of them singletons. The material sequenced was CD8+ T cells sorted from blood (inferred from file names), taken from a patient given nivolumab and ipilimumab in sequence. Receptors originate from a human donor with melanoma.

This clone is judged medium-sized (0.01 to 0.1%). CDR3 nucleotide sequence: TGTGCCACCAGCAGAGTGGGGGGGGACGAGCAGTACTTC. Protein sequence: CATSRVGGDEQYF. The chain links TRBV15 to TRBJ2-7, with 7 bases lining up with TRBD2. CDR1 is LNHNV, CDR2 YYDKDF, per germline (reference sequence). With V trimmed by 1 base and J by 5 bases, 2 bases remained unmatched. CDR3 size: 13 residues.

This chain connects TRBV9 to TRBJ2-3, with D hard to call. The germline CDR1 and CDR2 sequences are SGDLS and YYNGEE. The CDR3 is 14 residues long. Between the trimmed V and J ends, which lost 4 bases and 1 base, there was a span of 10 bases. The CDR3, as DNA: TGTGCCAGCAGCCCCCCCCGCGGCACAGATACGCAGTATTTT. Residues: CASSPPRGTDTQYF. Filled out from reference TRBV9 and TRBJ2-3, the complete variable domain reads DSGVTQTPKHLITATGQRVTLRCSPRSGDLSVYWYQQSLDQGLQFLIQYYNGEERAKGNILERFSAQQFPDLHSELNLSSLELGDSALYFCASSPPRGTDTQYFGPGTRLTVL.

The V call is TRBV7-2, the J call TRBJ2-7; TRBD2 matches 11 bases. With 1 base clipped from V and 4 bases from J, the junction kept 3 bases outside the gene matches. CDR1 is SGHTA, CDR2 FQGNSA, per germline. The CDR3 is made up of 15 amino acids. The CDR3 DNA is TGTGCCAGCAGCTTAGAAGGGACTAGCGGTTACGAGCAGTACTTC. Encoded protein: CASSLEGTSGYEQYF.

With respect to this clone: One end of the junction varies from germline; a read error may be responsible. J is TRBJ2-2 and V is TRBV27; maybe TRBD2 (5 bases). CDR3 size: 13 residues. CDR1 and CDR2 from the germline V gene are MNHEY and SMNVEV (reference sequence). CDR3 loop: CASSTSNTGELLF. CDR3 nucleotides: TGTGCCAGCAGTACCTCGAACACCGGGGAGCTGCTTTTT.

The rearrangement joins TRBV29-1 to TRBJ1-1; no reliable D call. This CDR3 has 10 residues. From germline, CDR1 is SQVTM and CDR2 ANQGSEA. Trimming took 6 bases from V and 6 from J, leaving 8 bases between them. CDR3 DNA: TGCAGCGTAGCCGGGGCTGAAGCTTTCTTT. Translated: CSVAGAEAFF.

The sample holds a few counts of this clone. The V gene is TRBV6-5, the J gene TRBJ2-7; 8 bases match TRBD1. Germline lookup yields CDR1 MNHEY and CDR2 SVGAGI. CDR3 length: 14 amino acids. V lost 5 bases to trimming and J lost 3 bases; unmatched junction nucleotides: 6. CDR3 DNA: TGTGCCAGCAGTGAGGAAACAGGGGGCTACGAGCAGTACTTC. The encoded protein is CASSEETGGYEQYF.

This clone was counted a single time. This chain links TRBV27 with TRBJ1-1; TRBD1 aligns across 7 bases. The germline gives CDR1 MNHEY, CDR2 SMNVEV (reference sequence). V was pared by 8 bases and J by 4 bases, with 10 bases of the junction left unmatched. The CDR3 is made up of 14 amino acids. The CDR3 DNA sequence: TGTGCCAGCCTAAGTCAGGGGGGCACCACTGAAGCTTTCTTT. Translated, it gives CASLSQGGTTEAFF.

The chain couples TRBV4-1 to TRBJ2-7, with TRBD2 identical over 14 bases. The CDR3 length is 17 residues. Trimming cost V 2 bases and J 1 base; bases outside gene matches: 4. Germline V lookup: CDR1 MGHRA, CDR2 YSYEKL. The CDR3 DNA sequence: TGCGCCAGCAGCCAACTTGGACTAGCGGGAGGTTCCTACGAGCAGTACTTC. This gives the protein CASSQLGLAGGSYEQYF.

This rearrangement joins TRBV15 to TRBJ1-4; 11 positions agree with TRBD1. The V gene's germline CDR1 is LNHNV and CDR2 YYDKDF (reference sequence). This CDR3 comprises 16 residues. V lost 5 bases and J lost 5; bases outside the gene matches: 7. CDR3 protein: CATSAGTGGSNEKLFF. For the CDR3, the DNA is TGTGCCACCAGCGCTGGGACAGGGGGGTCGAATGAAAAACTGTTTTTT.

This clone was seen a single time. The CDR3 coding sequence is TGTGCCAGCAGCTTAGGGGTAGCGGGAGCGCGAGAGACCCAGTACTTC. This sequence encodes CASSLGVAGARETQYF. The chain joins TRBV13 to TRBJ2-5, with 9 bases identical to TRBD2. CDR3 length: 16 residues. Germline V gene data show CDR1 as PRHDT and CDR2 as FYEKMQ (reference sequence). With 0 bases clipped from V and 4 bases from J, the junction kept 6 bases outside the gene matches.

In this sample, this clone turned up once. The rearrangement uses TRBV11-3 and TRBJ2-7; D is undetermined. The CDR3 loop spans 14 amino acids. V lost 4 bases and J lost 0, with 10 bases in between. Germline V gives CDR1 SGHNT, CDR2 YENEEA. Written as DNA, the CDR3 is TGTGCCAGCAGCTCCCTCAGACTCTCCTACGAGCAGTACTTC. It codes for CASSSLRLSYEQYF.

This clone was seen only a few times. This chain links TRBV4-1 with TRBJ2-7, with D possibly TRBD2 on 6 matching bases. Germline V gene sequence: CDR1 MGHRA, CDR2 YSYEKL. V was shortened by 3 bases and J by 3 bases, with 15 bases between the two germline ends. The CDR3 covers 15 residues. This chain's CDR3 is CASSHRDSVFYEQYF. CDR3 coding DNA: TGCGCCAGCAGCCACCGGGACTCTGTGTTCTACGAGCAGTACTTC.

This chain uses TRBV29-1 with TRBJ1-1; D gene uncertain. This CDR3 has 12 amino acids. Trimming shortened V by 3 bases and J by 0 bases, and 5 bases separated the two germline ends. The V gene's germline CDR1 is SQVTM and CDR2 ANQGSEA. This chain's CDR3 is CSVEEVNTEAFF. In DNA form, the CDR3 reads TGCAGCGTTGAGGAGGTGAACACTGAAGCTTTCTTT. Combining the CDR3 with reference TRBV29-1 and TRBJ1-1 gives the whole variable domain SAVISQKPSRDICQRGTSLTIQCQVDSQVTMMFWYRQQPGQSLTLIATANQGSEATYESGFVIDKFPISRPNLTFSTLTVSNMSPEDSSIYLCSVEEVNTEAFFGQGTRLTVV.

The chain carries TRBV7-3 and TRBJ1-2, with D perhaps matching TRBD1 (5 bases). This CDR3 region has 13 residues. CDR1 is SGHTA and CDR2 is FQGTGA in the germline V gene. Trimming shortened V by 2 bases and J by 7 bases, and 11 bases separated the two germline ends. The CDR3 loop reads CASSLGQGRGYTF. Here the CDR3 DNA reads TGTGCCAGCAGCTTAGGGCAGGGCCGTGGCTACACCTTC.

Only a few counts were recorded for this clone. V and J are TRBV11-2 and TRBJ2-1; the match to TRBD2 covers 7 bases. CDR1 is SGHAT and CDR2 is FQNNGV in the germline V gene. The CDR3 contains 15 residues. J was trimmed by 2 bases and V by 0 bases; bases with no gene match: 1. In DNA, the CDR3 is TGTGCCAGCAGCTTAGACGCGGGAGCCTACAATGAGCAGTTCTTC. It yields the protein CASSLDAGAYNEQFF.

J is TRBJ2-7 and V is TRBV7-9, with D possibly TRBD2 on 5 matching bases. The CDR3 covers 14 residues. Trimming pared 0 bases from V and 6 bases from J, leaving 12 bases between. Looked up from germline, CDR1 is SEHNR and CDR2 is FQNEAQ (reference sequence). The CDR3 DNA follows: TGTGCCAGCAGCTTAGCACGGGGTGGTTCCGAGCAGTACTTC. Its translation: CASSLARGGSEQYF.

This clone was seen a handful of times. The J gene is TRBJ1-4, the V gene TRBV7-9; 8 bases agree with TRBD1. The CDR3 length is 15 residues. With 1 base clipped from V and 6 bases from J, the junction kept 4 bases outside the gene matches. Germline V gene lookup returns CDR1 SEHNR and CDR2 FQNEAQ (reference sequence). In DNA form, the CDR3 reads TGTGCCAGCAGCTTAGTGTCGGGACAGGATGAAAAACTGTTTTTT. It specifies CASSLVSGQDEKLFF.

Here the CDR3 DNA reads TGCGCCAGCAGCCAACGGACTAGCAGCTCCTACGAGCAGTACTTC. Amino acids: CASSQRTSSSYEQYF. The V and J genes are TRBV4-1 and TRBJ2-7, with 8 bases lining up with TRBD2. This CDR3 is 15 amino acids long. Germline CDR1 is MGHRA and CDR2 is YSYEKL. Germline trimming cut 2 bases from V and 0 bases from J; bases unmatched to any gene: 3.

The CDR3 coding sequence is TGTGCCAGCAGCTCTCAGACTAGCTCGGTCGAGACCCAGTACTTC. It yields the protein CASSSQTSSVETQYF. V is TRBV7-9 and J is TRBJ2-5; 7 bases are shared with TRBD2. CDR3 length: 15 amino acids. Per the germline V gene, CDR1 is SEHNR and CDR2 is FQNEAQ (reference sequence). With 4 bases clipped from V and 5 bases from J, the junction kept 10 bases outside the gene matches.

CDR3 loop: CASSFHQSTDTQYF. In nucleotides, the CDR3 is TGTGCCAGCAGCTTTCACCAGAGCACAGATACGCAGTATTTT. V and J are TRBV7-9 and TRBJ2-3; D remains ambiguous. The V end lost 3 bases, the J end lost 0 bases, and 7 bases lay between the germline ends. Looked up from germline, CDR1 is SEHNR and CDR2 is FQNEAQ (reference sequence). The CDR3 is made up of 14 amino acids. The complete variable domain, with remaining parts taken from reference TRBV7-9 and TRBJ2-3, reads DTGVSQNPRHKITKRGQNVTFRCDPISEHNRLYWYRQTLGQGPEFLTYFQNEAQLEKSRLLSDRFSAERPKGSFSTLEIQRTEQGDSAMYLCASSFHQSTDTQYFGPGTRLTVL.

The genes are TRBV7-9 and TRBJ1-1; maybe TRBD1 (5 bases). V was pared by 1 base and J by 7 bases, with 16 bases between. The CDR3 contains 15 residues. The germline V gene encodes CDR1 SEHNR and CDR2 FQNEAQ (reference sequence). The CDR3 sequence: CASSLVGGLPGEAFF. DNA for the CDR3: TGTGCCAGCAGCTTAGTCGGGGGACTCCCTGGTGAAGCTTTCTTT.

V is TRBV9 and J is TRBJ2-1; TRBD2 aligns across 9 bases. With V trimmed by 2 bases and J by 1 base, 13 bases remained unmatched. The germline CDR1 and CDR2 sequences are SGDLS and YYNGEE. The CDR3 extends over 19 amino acids. CDR3 DNA: TGTGCCAGCAGCGTTTCTAGCGGGGAGGGCCTTAGATCCTACAATGAGCAGTTCTTC. Translation: CASSVSSGEGLRSYNEQFF.

The rearrangement links TRBV6-5 to TRBJ2-7, with D tentatively TRBD1 (6 bases). There are 16 residues in the CDR3. Germline-derived CDR1 and CDR2 are MNHEY and SVGAGI. The ends were cut back, 0 bases at V and 2 bases at J, with 14 bases in the middle. CDR3 in DNA: TGTGCCAGCAGTTACTCCTCAGGGGAACCTCCCTACGAGCAGTACTTC. Protein: CASSYSSGEPPYEQYF.

This chain links TRBV11-2 with TRBJ2-7, with TRBD2 matching over 8 bases. J lost 0 bases, V lost 5 bases, and 9 bases had no gene match. CDR3 length: 16 amino acids. The germline gives CDR1 SGHAT, CDR2 FQNNGV. The CDR3 loop is CASSLLAGAPSYEQYF. The CDR3 coding sequence is TGTGCCAGCAGCCTCCTAGCGGGTGCGCCCTCCTACGAGCAGTACTTC.

This clone was found once. The rearrangement links TRBV11-2 to TRBJ2-7; weak D call: TRBD1 (5 bases). The CDR3 has 17 amino acids. CDR1 is SGHAT, CDR2 FQNNGV, per germline. Deletions cut 1 base from V and 4 bases from J, with 20 bases between. The CDR3 is CASSLVGKTAPSYEQYF. Here the CDR3 DNA reads TGTGCCAGCAGCTTAGTGGGTAAGACAGCCCCGTCTTACGAGCAGTACTTC.